These T cell receptor beta chains were read from a single sample in a study of T-cell reconstitution after alpha-beta-depleted transplantation in children. TCRdb re-called the PCR reads through MiXCR, storing one row per CDR3 protein. The data hold fewer than 550,000 distinct CDR3 sequences, with over 9.5% observed a single time. The sample in question was PBMCs, mostly from graft donor cells, obtained 180 days after TCRalphabeta/CD19-depleted stem cell transplant. Source of these receptors: a female patient between 2 and 10 years old who had a stem cell transplant for aplastic anemia, so the T cells may come from the graft donor. Each CDR3 is given without its conserved first and last residue.

TRBV29-1,TRBJ1-1,SVSRTGGWDTEAF
TRBV29-1,TRBJ2-3,SVGTGASSSTDTQY
TRBV7-2,TRBJ2-3,ASSPNRDRGFGTQY
TRBV24-1,TRBJ2-1,ATSDSSARRREQF
TRBV10-2,TRBJ2-4,ASSEQGADIQY
TRBV5-1,TRBJ1-2,ASSLDRGRDGYT
TRBV20-1,TRBJ2-1,SARDTGVVGEQF
TRBV27,TRBJ1-2,ASSPHPTGGNGYT
TRBV5-6,TRBJ2-4,ASSLEGASAKNIQY
TRBV6-2/TRBV6-3,TRBJ2-7,ASSYRGTVPIYEQY
TRBV4-3,TRBJ2-5,ASSQGRQGPQPRGETQY